What follows describes a single TCR beta chain. These data are taken from a study of Tregs in tolerant kidney transplant recipients. Trimming shortened V by 3 bases and J by 6 bases, and 8 bases separated the two germline ends. There are 12 residues in the CDR3. Germline V lookup: CDR1 KGHSH, CDR2 LQKENI. The repertoire was sequenced with immunoSEQ multiplex PCR; TCRdb's copy has only in-frame clones and lacks some. The table shows 95,000 to 120,000 clones, with 90% occurring only once. J is TRBJ1-1 and V is TRBV18; no definite D call. Sequenced material: CD4+ T cells from blood, taken before the transplant. The TCR originated in a human donor who received a combined kidney and bone marrow transplant. The CDR3 is CASSPRVAEAFF. For the CDR3, the DNA is TGTGCCAGCTCACCGCGGGTGGCTGAAGCTTTCTTT.